The next 28 T cell receptor beta chains were all read from a single sample in a study of human T cells and chemical hapten exposure. Described time point: patch test 2, 6 weeks after DPC sensitization. Stated treatment: therapeutic diphenylcyclopropenone sensitization with weekly scalp DPC. TCRdb called the RACE reads again in MiXCR, with one record for every CDR3 protein. The sample includes 35,000 to 45,000 distinct CDR3 sequences, 8% to 9% of them seen just once. The sequencing used whole blood, collected in connection with sensitization to the hapten diphenylcyclopropenone (DPC). The receptors were sampled from a woman aged 40 to 55 with alopecia areata. Some clones in this sample may be carry-over from other donors' samples.

This clonotype was found many times. V is TRBV24-1 and J is TRBJ2-5, with TRBD1 matching over 7 bases. The CDR3 has 15 residues. CDR1 KGHDR and CDR2 SFDVKD come from the germline V gene. V trimming: 0 bases; J trimming: 5 bases; junction bases outside the gene matches: 5. The CDR3 region is CATSDLGKGAETQYF. The CDR3 nucleotides read TGTGCCACCAGTGATTTGGGGAAGGGGGCCGAGACCCAGTACTTC.

In this sample, this clonotype turned up many times. V usage is TRBV4-1 and J usage is TRBJ1-6; D is possibly TRBD1 (5 bases). CDR1 and CDR2 from the germline V gene are MGHRA and YSYEKL. V lost 0 bases and J lost 7, with 13 bases in between. The CDR3 sequence is 16 residues long. CDR3 coding DNA: TGCGCCAGCAGCCAAGATACGGCCAGGGTCAATTCACCCCTCCACTTT. Translated, it gives CASSQDTARVNSPLHF.

This clonotype was observed many times. The chain joins TRBV29-1 to TRBJ2-3; D may be TRBD1 or TRBD2 (5 bases each). The CDR3 consists of 14 residues. CDR1 is SQVTM and CDR2 is ANQGSEA in the germline V gene. CDR3 region: CSTSGTLRTDTQYF. The CDR3 bases are TGCAGTACTTCCGGGACCCTCCGAACAGATACGCAGTATTTT.

This clonotype was observed at least ten times. The chain links TRBV5-1 to TRBJ1-1; D gene unclear. Germline CDR1 SGHRS, CDR2 YFSETQ. The CDR3 covers 14 residues. V was trimmed by 0 bases and J by 0 bases, leaving 6 bases between them. Here the CDR3 reads CASSLGSLNTEAFF. Written as DNA, the CDR3 is TGCGCCAGCAGCTTGGGGAGCTTGAACACTGAAGCTTTCTTT.

The table lists this clonotype with many counts. The chain links TRBV6-2 or TRBV6-3 to TRBJ2-7; 7 nucleotides align to TRBD1. Germline V gene data show CDR1 as MNHEY and CDR2 as SVGEGT. Trimming at V came to 6 bases and at J to 2 bases, leaving 4 bases not matched to a gene. The CDR3 is 13 amino acids. The CDR3 sequence: CASSTGTAYEQYF. CDR3 bases: TGTGCCAGCAGCACCGGGACAGCCTACGAGCAGTACTTC.

This clonotype has ten or more counts. V gene TRBV3-1 combines with J gene TRBJ2-1, with 7 bases matching TRBD2. This CDR3 comprises 16 residues. J gave up 9 bases and V 4 bases, and 15 bases lay outside the gene matches. In germline, CDR1 is LGHDT, CDR2 YNNKEL (reference sequence). The CDR3 DNA sequence: TGTGCCAGCAGCCCAACTAGGCGGGGGTTTCTTTTTGAGCAGTTCTTC. Protein sequence: CASSPTRRGFLFEQFF.

This clonotype was recorded at least ten times. The J gene is TRBJ1-1, the V gene TRBV6-1; TRBD1 is a possible D gene (6 bases). CDR3 length equals 15 residues. The germline gives CDR1 MNHNS, CDR2 SASEGT. Trimming removed 1 base from V and 5 bases from J, with 14 bases in between. CDR3 nucleotides: TGTGCCAGCAGTGAAGGTATGGGACAACCGACTGAAGCTTTCTTT. Protein sequence: CASSEGMGQPTEAFF.

V and J are TRBV20-1 and TRBJ2-7; 11 bases agree with TRBD2. CDR1 and CDR2 from the germline V gene are DFQATT and SNEGSKA (reference sequence). The CDR3 loop spans 18 amino acids. Trimming at V came to 1 base and at J to 2 bases, leaving 13 bases not matched to a gene. The CDR3 loop reads CSARGPPASGGPTYEQYF. The DNA for the CDR3 is TGCAGTGCTAGAGGGCCCCCGGCTAGCGGGGGGCCCACCTACGAGCAGTACTTC.

This clonotype was recorded at least ten times. The rearrangement uses TRBV12-3 or TRBV12-4 and TRBJ1-5; no reliable D call. V lost 3 bases to trimming and J lost 3 bases, with 15 bases between them. CDR3 size: 16 residues. The DNA of the CDR3 is TGTGCCAGCAGTTTGGTTAAGCCAACCTACAATCAGCCCCAGCATTTT. Amino acids: CASSLVKPTYNQPQHF.

This chain joins TRBV7-2 and TRBJ1-5; D unresolved. From germline, CDR1 is SGHTA and CDR2 FQGNSA. Deletions cut 5 bases from V and 1 base from J, with 12 bases between. This CDR3 comprises 15 residues. The CDR3 DNA follows: TGTGCCAGCAGCATTGGCGGTCCGAGCAATCAGCCCCAGCATTTT. The encoded protein is CASSIGGPSNQPQHF.

This clonotype was recorded at least ten times. The chain links TRBV18 to TRBJ1-1, with D unclear. Germline V gene lookup returns CDR1 KGHSH and CDR2 LQKENI. This CDR3 region has 11 residues. The germline V and J ends were trimmed by 3 bases and 3 bases, with 2 bases remaining between them. As DNA, the CDR3 is TGTGCCAGCTCACCGGACACTGAAGCTTTCTTT. It translates to CASSPDTEAFF.

The rearrangement uses TRBV11-2 and TRBJ2-5; TRBD1 matches 8 bases. The germline V gene encodes CDR1 SGHAT and CDR2 FQNNGV. The CDR3 is made up of 16 amino acids. J was trimmed by 3 bases and V by 5 bases; bases with no gene match: 11. For the CDR3, the DNA is TGTGCCAGCAGCAACACCGCAGGGGGCGCGGAAGAGACCCAGTACTTC. This translates into CASSNTAGGAEETQYF. Variable domain in full (rest from reference TRBV11-2 and TRBJ2-5): EAGVAQSPRYKIIEKRQSVAFWCNPISGHATLYWYQQILGQGPKLLIQFQNNGVVDDSQLPKDRFSAERLKGVDSTLKIQPAKLEDSAVYLCASSNTAGGAEETQYFGPGTRLLVL.

The sample holds many counts of this clonotype. This sequence joins TRBV6-2 or TRBV6-3 and TRBJ2-2; the D gene could be TRBD1 or TRBD2 (5 bases each). The V gene lost 6 bases and the J gene lost 4 bases, with 15 bases spanning the gap. The CDR3 is 15 residues long. The germline CDR1 and CDR2 sequences are MNHEY and SVGEGT. Here the CDR3 DNA reads TGTGCCAGCAGGAGGGACGCCGATTTCACCGGGGAGCTGTTTTTT. This codes for CASRRDADFTGELFF.

The chain carries TRBV6-5 and TRBJ2-1; a possible D gene is TRBD2 (6 bases). Germline-derived CDR1 and CDR2 are MNHEY and SVGAGI. There are 17 residues in the CDR3. The germline V and J ends were trimmed by 2 bases and 5 bases, with 19 bases remaining between them. The CDR3 region has the DNA TGTGCCAGCAGTTACGGCGAGGCGCGGGGCGCTAACAATGAGCAGTTCTTC. Encoded protein: CASSYGEARGANNEQFF.

Regarding this clonotype: This may stem from a read error, because a much larger clone lies one nucleotide away. CDR3 in amino acids: CASRQDRAVGTSPLHF. In DNA form, the CDR3 reads TGCGCCAGCCGCCAAGATAGAGCTGTCGGCACTTCACCCCTCCACTTT. This rearrangement joins TRBV4-3 to TRBJ1-6; no reliable D call. Germline V CDR1 and CDR2: LGHNA, YSLEER. The CDR3 is made up of 16 amino acids.

The table lists this clonotype with many counts. The genes are TRBV9 and TRBJ1-1, with D uncertain. This CDR3 has 13 amino acids. The V gene's germline CDR1 is SGDLS and CDR2 YYNGEE. Trimming pared 2 bases from V and 6 bases from J, leaving 11 bases between. As DNA, the CDR3 is TGTGCCAGCAGCGTTTACGAGTCGTCTGAAGCTTTCTTT. Translated: CASSVYESSEAFF.

This clonotype has a count of ten or more. The V gene is TRBV2, the J gene TRBJ1-1; no clear D gene. Trimming took 0 bases from V and 3 from J, leaving 11 bases between them. The CDR3 totals 15 residues. Germline loops: CDR1 SNHLY, CDR2 FYNNEI. The CDR3 sequence: CASSEAEGSDTEAFF. The CDR3 DNA reads as TGTGCCAGCAGTGAAGCGGAGGGCTCGGACACTGAAGCTTTCTTT.

The gene calls are TRBV18 and TRBJ2-5, with 10 bases identical to TRBD1. V shed 2 bases and J 1 base; nucleotides not matched to a gene: 7. This CDR3 has 17 residues. Germline V lookup: CDR1 KGHSH, CDR2 LQKENI. CDR3 sequence: CASSPNLGTGVQETQYF. Written as DNA, the CDR3 is TGTGCCAGCTCACCAAATCTTGGGACAGGGGTCCAAGAGACCCAGTACTTC.

At least ten counts were recorded for this clonotype. The chain combines TRBV12-3 or TRBV12-4 with TRBJ1-5; TRBD1 might be the D (6 bases). The CDR3 loop spans 14 amino acids. The V gene lost 2 bases and the J gene lost 6 bases, with 11 bases spanning the gap. CDR3 protein: CASSLQGQGQPQHF. Written as DNA, the CDR3 is TGTGCCAGCAGTTTACAGGGGCAGGGTCAGCCCCAGCATTTT.

Sample share makes this clonotype medium-sized. The rearrangement joins TRBV20-1 to TRBJ1-5; D unresolved. This CDR3 region has 13 residues. Trimming stripped 5 bases from V and 3 bases from J, with 11 bases between. Germline CDR1 DFQATT, CDR2 SNEGSKA (reference sequence). For the CDR3, the DNA is TGCAGTGCTGGAGGCAAGGCCAATCAGCCCCAGCATTTT. This codes for CSAGGKANQPQHF.

Of note for this clonotype: Since a much larger clone is just one base distant, this may be a read error. This sequence joins TRBV15 and TRBJ2-3, with D unresolved. Germline V gene lookup returns CDR1 LNHNV and CDR2 YYDKDF (reference sequence). The CDR3 consists of 13 residues. V was trimmed by 6 bases and J by 7 bases, leaving 14 bases between them. CDR3 in amino acids: CATRPLGQNTQYF. The CDR3 DNA reads TGTGCCACCAGGCCGCTAGGGCAAAATACGCAGTATTTT.

This clonotype was seen ten or more times. The V gene is TRBV12-3 or TRBV12-4, the J gene TRBJ1-2, with D uncertain. V lost 3 bases and J 8 bases, leaving 13 bases between the germline ends. The CDR3 consists of 13 residues. CDR3 loop: CASSLEGTMGYTF. The CDR3 nucleotides are TGTGCCAGCAGTTTGGAGGGAACGATGGGCTACACCTTC.

This clonotype was counted many times. The CDR3 region has the DNA TGCGCCAGCAGCCGTAGCGGGGGATTTCAAGAGACCCAGTACTTC. As protein: CASSRSGGFQETQYF. The V call is TRBV4-1, the J call TRBJ2-5; 9 nucleotides align to TRBD2. Germline CDR1 reads MGHRA; CDR2 reads YSYEKL. This CDR3 has 15 amino acids. V lost 4 bases to trimming and J lost 2 bases; unmatched junction nucleotides: 5.

This clonotype occurred a few times. This chain connects TRBV7-9 to TRBJ2-4, with TRBD1 as a possible D gene (5 bases). Germline CDR1 reads SEHNR; CDR2 reads FQNEAQ (reference sequence). The CDR3 sequence is 16 residues long. V lost 5 bases and J lost 0, with 14 bases in between. The CDR3 is CASSPFQGLAKNIQYF. CDR3 nucleotides: TGTGCCAGCAGCCCCTTCCAGGGTCTAGCCAAAAACATTCAGTACTTC. Complete variable domain (other parts from reference TRBV7-9 and TRBJ2-4): DTGVSQNPRHKITKRGQNVTFRCDPISEHNRLYWYRQTLGQGPEFLTYFQNEAQLEKSRLLSDRFSAERPKGSFSTLEIQRTEQGDSAMYLCASSPFQGLAKNIQYFGAGTRLSVL.

This clonotype was seen more than once but under ten times. The chain couples TRBV20-1 to TRBJ1-1; D perhaps matches TRBD1 (6 bases). The CDR3 has 17 amino acids. In germline, CDR1 is DFQATT, CDR2 SNEGSKA (reference sequence). The V end was cut by 3 bases, the J end by 2 bases, with 22 bases between. The CDR3 sequence is CSASRQTPGGGNTEAFF. In DNA, the CDR3 is TGCAGTGCTAGTCGGCAGACCCCAGGAGGGGGAAACACTGAAGCTTTCTTT.

This clonotype was seen at least ten times. V is TRBV5-1 and J is TRBJ2-7; the match to TRBD2 covers 7 bases. The J segment lost 1 base and the V segment lost 4 bases, leaving 5 bases of the junction unmatched. Germline assignment: CDR1 SGHRS and CDR2 YFSETQ. CDR3 length equals 14 residues. The CDR3 coding sequence is TGCGCCAGCAGCGTGGGAGGGCTGTCCTACGAGCAGTACTTC. It codes for CASSVGGLSYEQYF. The full variable domain, its missing parts supplied by reference TRBV5-1 and TRBJ2-7, is KAGVTQTPRYLIKTRGQQVTLSCSPISGHRSVSWYQQTPGQGLQFLFEYFSETQRNKGNFPGRFSGRQFSNSRSEMNVSTLELGDSALYLCASSVGGLSYEQYFGPGTRLTVT.

This chain joins TRBV5-1 and TRBJ2-3; 8 bases agree with TRBD1. The V and J ends lost 0 bases and 3 bases, in that order; junction bases with no gene match: 3. From germline, CDR1 is SGHRS and CDR2 YFSETQ. The CDR3 is 15 amino acids. The CDR3 DNA sequence: TGCGCCAGCAGCTTGGATACAGGGGGGACAGATACGCAGTATTTT. It codes for CASSLDTGGTDTQYF.

There are many counts of this clonotype. The chain links TRBV19 to TRBJ2-2; D gene uncertain. The CDR3 totals 13 residues. The germline V and J ends were trimmed by 6 bases and 3 bases, with 8 bases remaining between them. CDR1 LNHDA and CDR2 SQIVND come from the germline V gene (reference sequence). The CDR3 protein is CASRSKYTGELFF. CDR3 bases: TGTGCCAGTAGATCAAAGTACACCGGGGAGCTGTTTTTT.